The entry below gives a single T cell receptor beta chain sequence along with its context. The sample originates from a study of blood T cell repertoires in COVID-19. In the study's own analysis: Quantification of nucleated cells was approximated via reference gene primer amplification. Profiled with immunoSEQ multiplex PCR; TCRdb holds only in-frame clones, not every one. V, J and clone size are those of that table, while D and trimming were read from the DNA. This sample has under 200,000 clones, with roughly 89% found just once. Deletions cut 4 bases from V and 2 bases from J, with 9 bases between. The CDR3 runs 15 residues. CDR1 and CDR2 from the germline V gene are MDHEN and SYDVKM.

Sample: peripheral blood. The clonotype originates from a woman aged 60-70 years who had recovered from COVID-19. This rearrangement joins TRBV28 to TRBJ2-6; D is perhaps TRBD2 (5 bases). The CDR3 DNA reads TGTGCCAGCAGTTCTCGGGGTGCTGGGGCCAACGTCCTGACTTTC. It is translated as CASSSRGAGANVLTF.